This TCR beta chain stems from a study of healthy donors' naive CD4 and CD8 T cells. Study as a whole: Three donor age groups were sampled: 20-25, 40-50 and 60-70 years; half female. Points from the study as a whole: Negatively charged CDR3s marked CD8+ lineage; positively charged CDR3s marked CD4+ lineage. Most V and J genes were reportedly biased between naive CD4+ and CD8+ cells. Alpha and beta chains were sequenced in bulk without pairing.

Each TCR library used 500 ng of total RNA and a linear amplification protocol. TCRdb re-called the reads with MiXCR, one entry per CDR3 protein. Here the sample spans 200,000 or so distinct CDR3 sequences, under 85% being singletons. This clonotype was seen more than once but under ten times. The antigen is not known. This CDR3 is built from 11 residues. Between the trimmed V and J ends, which lost 7 bases and 8 bases, there was a span of 12 bases. Per the germline V gene, CDR1 is DFQATT and CDR2 is SNEGSKA (reference sequence). The rearrangement joins TRBV20-1 to TRBJ1-5; TRBD1 might be the D (5 bases). This sequence was found in a pool of human donors in good health; the sample pools cells from several healthy donors. The source material was naive CD4+ and CD8+ T cells sorted from blood, pooled from several donors. This chain's CDR3 is CSGDRQEPQHF. The CDR3 DNA follows: TGCAGTGGGGACCGCCAAGAGCCCCAGCATTTT.